This entry concerns a single T cell receptor beta chain. Its specific antigen is unknown. In total, approximately 610 healthy bone marrow donors made up the cohort. At the time of sampling, all cohort members were nominally healthy, though unrecorded immune exposures were likely present. The donor tested CMV seropositive, placing the donor among the 289 seropositive members of the cohort. A peripheral blood sample was provided by each donor, and peripheral blood mononuclear cells were used for TCR beta sequencing. The Qiagen DNeasy Blood Extraction Kit was used to extract genomic DNA from the blood cell samples. Libraries were constructed by the immunoSEQ multiplex PCR assay. For the multiplex PCR, a mixture combining 60 forward primers for TCR Vbeta segments and 13 reverse primers for TCR Jbeta segments was used. Amplification of the CDR3 region of rearranged TCR beta genes was performed with a multiplex PCR assay on genomic DNA. Amplified TCR beta libraries were sequenced as 87-base-pair reads on the Illumina HiSeq System. Concerning the study's data processing: A later analysis counted about 82 million unique TCR beta chains across the 700 or so repertoires, and 9.5 million to 11 million of these chains were shared by at least two donors. Raw reads were error-corrected and collapsed into unique sequences by a nearest-neighbor algorithm in which closely related sequences were merged to remove PCR and sequencing errors. Alignment of CDR3 sequences to IMGT reference sequences was used to assign V, D and J gene segments. For a sequence to be retained, at least a six-nucleotide match to both a V gene segment and a J gene segment was required. Rearrangements were called productive when the CDR3 lacked stop codons and stayed in frame with V and J; all others were non-productive. CDR3 was defined according to IMGT convention as the region running from the second conserved V-encoded cysteine to the conserved J-encoded phenylalanine. Sequences without an unambiguous match to a single V gene segment were excluded from the earlier analysis of about 600 of the donors. An earlier analysis of fewer than 750 of the donors called V segments functional above 56.7% productive rearrangements and segregating when the between-donor standard deviation exceeded 5%. A statistical classification framework was developed to diagnose cytomegalovirus status using the catalog of TCR beta chain sequences. In a later analysis, V and J genes were assigned by comparing TCR nucleotide sequences against IMGT/GENE-DB human TR gene sequences. A later analysis assigned CDR3 sequences and most-parsimonious VDJ recombination scenarios with the TCRdist pipeline. In a later analysis, every TCR beta chain was defined by the combination of its CDR3 amino acid sequence and its V-gene family, and reads without a unique V-gene family were dropped. A later analysis removed 592 highly shared, low-generation-probability nucleotide sequences to deal with suspected cross-contamination and a sequencing artifact. A later analysis calculated a clonal expansion index for each public chain from normalized within-repertoire ranks of inferred template counts. Generation probabilities in a later analysis came from a VDJ recombination model fitted to out-of-frame rearrangements, and those results were checked against IGoR. A later analysis scored TCR-TCR, TCR-HLA and TCR-CMV co-occurrence with hypergeometric tests, applying a repertoire-size bias correction to TCR pairs. In a later analysis, false discovery rates were estimated by permuting HLA or CMV assignments 20 times. In a later analysis, co-occurring TCRs were grouped using DBSCAN, and TCRdist sequence similarity was added for clustering within HLA-allele-positive subsets. Repertoires with fewer than 30,000 or more than 120,000 public chains were left out of co-occurrence clustering, as were four to six repertoires with anomalous nucleotide sharing. TCRdb obtained this table from immuneACCESS and retained in-frame rearrangements with V and J assigned. These tables miss some clones; where compared with another copy, unresolved V genes account for less than half of the shortfall, and the remainder is unexplained. The DNA was the basis for D and trimming; V, J and clone size are from that table. This specimen's table enumerates approximately 52,000 clones. The biggest ten clones account for approximately 13% of the sample.

The data derive from a study of cytomegalovirus exposure and HLA in healthy donors (dated by TCRdb to 2015 to 2018). At the level of the whole study: According to an earlier analysis of around 600 of the donors, some 180 million T cells yielded 117 million unique TCR beta sequences and 276 Gb of sequence data. An early release covering roughly 580 HLA-typed donors comprised approximately 290 gigabases of sequencing data and tens of millions of unique TCR sequences. Among the approximately 400 genotyped donors, more than 70% belonged to the genetic ancestry cluster associated with self-reported Caucasian donors. The study was designed to test whether signatures of past pathogen exposure could be identified by cataloging public T cell receptors. The study used immunosequencing to profile the T cell repertoires of hundreds of subjects and linked those repertoires to cytomegalovirus serostatus. In addition to the first cohort of approximately 670 subjects, a separate validation cohort of some 120 different subjects was used. To predict cytomegalovirus infection status, the study brought together high-throughput TCR immunosequencing, statistical association of individual TCRs with disease status, and machine learning. A later analysis re-analyzed previously published TCR beta repertoires from about 600 donors and added high-resolution HLA genotyping to study TCR occurrence patterns. Rather than drawing on any new phenotypic data, the later analysis identified candidate immune exposures from TCR beta sequences and the way those sequences occurred across donors. In an earlier analysis of 587 of the donors, high-throughput TCR beta sequencing was used to judge whether each TCR beta V gene segment behaved as functional or pseudogenic. Donor age, sex, ethnicity and CMV serostatus were compiled alongside the repertoire data. A later genetic analysis used genome-wide SNP genotypes for about 60% of the 666 donors, treating that subset as a discovery cohort. All discovery cohort repertoires had been generated on a single sequencing platform. HLA typing covered class I and class II loci at four-digit resolution. The number of typed donors differed by locus: about 629-640 for A, B, C, DRB1 and DQB1; 500 to 550 for DQA1; roughly 600 for DPA1; and 400 to 480 for DPB1. Roughly 5 DR-DQ haplotypes were treated as single units for association and clustering because of strong linkage in the cohort. Among roughly 370 genotyped donors of the cohort, an average of 235,054 unique TCR beta nucleotide sequences were sequenced per donor, about a sixth of them non-productive.

CDR1 MNHEY and CDR2 SVGAGI are derived from the germline V gene. The germline ends are 14 bases apart after V is trimmed by 2 bases and J by 0 bases. Measured from the cysteine to the phenylalanine, the CDR3 is 16 residues long. CDR3 DNA is the only sequence kept; it has 48 bases, read in frame from the first base. Summary of the overall study and its limitations: Some IMGT-functional V segments, including TRBV6-2 and TRBV6-3, could not be distinguished by the 87-base-pair reads and were therefore excluded. In both the original and validation cohorts, the classifier was reported to diagnose cytomegalovirus status with high specificity and sensitivity. Broadly in line with IMGT annotations, most TCR beta V segments showed up in productive rearrangements about 87% or about 30% of the time in an earlier analysis of several hundred of the donors. In this cohort, only TCR beta chains were sequenced, and detectable features were limited by the absence of alpha or paired-chain data. In a later genetic analysis, a missense DCLRE1C variant was associated with V-gene and J-gene trimming of TCR beta chains, and the association was replicated in an independent cohort. According to a later analysis, most CMV-associated TCR beta chains appeared to be HLA-restricted, and the HLA associations seemed to be driven largely by CMV exposure. In a later analysis, TCR association rates were found to vary across HLA loci, with the most associated TCRs seen for DRB1 alleles and the fewest for HLA-C alleles. In a later analysis, HLA-associated TCR beta chains showed more clonal expansion and lower generation probabilities than non-associated chains that were equally common. Because counts were too low, seventeen rarely observed V segments, including chromosome 9 orphons, were excluded from the earlier analysis of 587 of the donors. The study listed 150 to 200 TCR beta chains as associated with cytomegalovirus. Because some donors lacked HLA typing at each locus, the association tests relied only on the typed subset. While some public TCRs were present in many individuals, most TCR sequences turned up only very rarely across donors. Roughly uniform sequencing depth across donors was assumed in presence/absence analyses, although this assumption may not hold. When HLA alleles, especially DR and DQ, strongly co-occurred, attributing TCR associations to individual alleles was difficult. It was suggested by the authors that the approach could potentially be generalized to other disease states and immunological phenotypes. In a later analysis, more than 15,000 TCR beta sequences were associated with specific HLA alleles at a false discovery rate of 0.05. A group of highly shared sequence variants was considered likely to be a technical artifact of the sequencing pipeline. In a later genetic analysis, fewer N-insertions in productive TCRs were reported among donors in an Asian-associated ancestry cluster than the roughly 700-donor mean. CMV serostatus was the only immune exposure information available for the cohort. According to a later analysis, parvovirus B19, influenza, CMV and Epstein-Barr virus appeared linked to several top co-occurrence clusters. A further reported finding was that TCR beta sequences accurately predicted the HLA-A and HLA-B alleles for most subjects in the first cohort. Linkage disequilibrium might explain the correlated functional status among segregating V segments, but an unknown experimental factor could not be excluded. In vitro tests confirmed that three of the cytomegalovirus-associated TCR beta chains recognize cytomegalovirus antigens.

Sequenced sample: PBMCs. This TCR derives from a woman between 55 and 75 years old in good health and CMV-seropositive. The sequence is built from TRBV6-5 and TRBJ2-7; TRBD1 is possibly the D segment (6 matching bases). CDR3 protein: CASSYRGRGDSYEQYF. The base sequence is TGTGCCAGCAGTTACCGTGGCAGGGGAGACTCCTACGAGCAGTACTTC.